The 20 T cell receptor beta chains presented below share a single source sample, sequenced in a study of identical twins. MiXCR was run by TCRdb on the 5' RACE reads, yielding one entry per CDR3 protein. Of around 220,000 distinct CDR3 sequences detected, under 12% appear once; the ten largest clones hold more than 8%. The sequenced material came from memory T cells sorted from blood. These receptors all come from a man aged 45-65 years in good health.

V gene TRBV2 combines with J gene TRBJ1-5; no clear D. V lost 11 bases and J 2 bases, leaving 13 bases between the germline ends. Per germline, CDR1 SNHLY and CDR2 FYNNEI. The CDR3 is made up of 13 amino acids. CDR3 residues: CAGAVKGNQPQHF. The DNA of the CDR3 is TGTGCCGGAGCGGTGAAGGGCAATCAGCCCCAGCATTTT.

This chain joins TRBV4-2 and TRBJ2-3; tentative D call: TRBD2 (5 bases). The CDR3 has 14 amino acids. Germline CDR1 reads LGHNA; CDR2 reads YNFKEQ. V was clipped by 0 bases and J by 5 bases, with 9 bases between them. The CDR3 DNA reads TGTGCCAGCAGCCAAGATAGACTACGAGATACGCAGTATTTT. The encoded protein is CASSQDRLRDTQYF.

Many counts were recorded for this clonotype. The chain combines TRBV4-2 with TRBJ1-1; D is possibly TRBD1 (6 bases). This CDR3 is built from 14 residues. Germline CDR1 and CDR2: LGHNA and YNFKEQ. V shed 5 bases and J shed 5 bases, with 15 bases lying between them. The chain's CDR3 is CASSAEGGLTEAFF. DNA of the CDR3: TGTGCCAGCAGCGCTGAGGGGGGGTTGACTGAAGCTTTCTTT.

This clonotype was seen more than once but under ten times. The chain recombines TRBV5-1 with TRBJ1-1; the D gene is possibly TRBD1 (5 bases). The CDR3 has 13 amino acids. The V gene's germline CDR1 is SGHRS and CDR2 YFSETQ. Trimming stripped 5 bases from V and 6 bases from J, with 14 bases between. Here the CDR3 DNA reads TGCGCCAGCAGATGGGACCAGCTTGCTGAAGCTTTCTTT. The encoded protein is CASRWDQLAEAFF.

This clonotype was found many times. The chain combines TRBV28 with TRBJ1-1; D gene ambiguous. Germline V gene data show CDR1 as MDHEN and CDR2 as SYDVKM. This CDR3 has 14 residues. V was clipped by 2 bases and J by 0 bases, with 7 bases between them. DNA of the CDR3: TGTGCCAGCAGTTTACATTCGATGAACACTGAAGCTTTCTTT. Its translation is CASSLHSMNTEAFF.

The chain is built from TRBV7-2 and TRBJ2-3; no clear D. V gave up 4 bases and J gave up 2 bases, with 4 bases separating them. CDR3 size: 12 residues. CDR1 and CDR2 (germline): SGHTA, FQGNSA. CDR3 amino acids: CASSWDTDTQYF. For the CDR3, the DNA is TGTGCCAGCAGCTGGGACACAGATACGCAGTATTTT.

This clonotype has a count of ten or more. CDR3 amino acids: CASSQEGGNTEAFF. CDR3 sequence (DNA): TGTGCCAGCAGCCAAGAGGGGGGGAACACTGAAGCTTTCTTT. The J gene is TRBJ1-1, the V gene TRBV3-1, with D possibly TRBD1 on 5 matching bases. With 0 bases removed from V and 1 base from J, the gap between germline ends came to 6 bases. The CDR3 consists of 14 residues. Germline V gives CDR1 LGHDT, CDR2 YNNKEL (reference sequence).

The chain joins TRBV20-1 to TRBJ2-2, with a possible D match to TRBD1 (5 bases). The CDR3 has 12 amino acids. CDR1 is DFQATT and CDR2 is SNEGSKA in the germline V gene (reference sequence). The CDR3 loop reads CRTRARSGELFF. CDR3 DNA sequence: TGCAGAACCAGGGCGAGATCCGGGGAGCTGTTTTTT.

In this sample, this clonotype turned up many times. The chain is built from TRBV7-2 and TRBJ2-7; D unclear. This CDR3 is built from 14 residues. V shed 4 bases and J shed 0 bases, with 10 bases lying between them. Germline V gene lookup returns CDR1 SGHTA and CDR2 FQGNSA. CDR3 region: CASSSQRSSYEQYF. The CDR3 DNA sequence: TGTGCCAGCAGCTCGCAGAGGAGCTCCTACGAGCAGTACTTC. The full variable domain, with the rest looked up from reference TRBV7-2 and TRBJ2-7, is GAGVSQSPSNKVTEKGKDVELRCDPISGHTALYWYRQSLGQGLEFLIYFQGNSAPDKSGLPSDRFSAERTGGSVSTLTIQRTQQEDSAVYLCASSSQRSSYEQYFGPGTRLTVT.

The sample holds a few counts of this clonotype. DNA of the CDR3: TGTGCCATCAGGGACAGGGCAAGCACAGATACGCAGTATTTT. Amino acids: CAIRDRASTDTQYF. The rearrangement uses TRBV10-3 and TRBJ2-3; 8 bases align to TRBD1. The germline CDR1 and CDR2 sequences are ENHRY and SYGVKD. V dropped 6 bases and J dropped 0; count of bases not matched to a gene: 2. The CDR3 sequence is 14 residues long.

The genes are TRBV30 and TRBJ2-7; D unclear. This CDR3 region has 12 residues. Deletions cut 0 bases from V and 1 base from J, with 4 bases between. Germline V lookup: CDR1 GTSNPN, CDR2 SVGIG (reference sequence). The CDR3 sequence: CAWSVSSYEQYF. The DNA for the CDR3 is TGTGCCTGGAGTGTATCTTCCTACGAGCAGTACTTC.

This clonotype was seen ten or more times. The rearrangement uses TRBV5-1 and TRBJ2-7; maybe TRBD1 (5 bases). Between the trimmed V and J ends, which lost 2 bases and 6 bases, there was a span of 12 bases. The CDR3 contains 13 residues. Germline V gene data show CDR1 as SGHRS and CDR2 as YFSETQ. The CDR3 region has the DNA TGCGCCAGCAGCTTAAGGCAGGGCGGCGAGCAGTACTTC. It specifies CASSLRQGGEQYF.

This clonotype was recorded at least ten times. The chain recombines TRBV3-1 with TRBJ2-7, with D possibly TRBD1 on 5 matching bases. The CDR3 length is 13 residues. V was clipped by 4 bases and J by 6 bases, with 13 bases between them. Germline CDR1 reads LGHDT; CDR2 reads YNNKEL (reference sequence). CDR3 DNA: TGTGCCAGCAGCCTCCAGGGATTACGCGAGCAGTACTTC. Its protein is CASSLQGLREQYF.

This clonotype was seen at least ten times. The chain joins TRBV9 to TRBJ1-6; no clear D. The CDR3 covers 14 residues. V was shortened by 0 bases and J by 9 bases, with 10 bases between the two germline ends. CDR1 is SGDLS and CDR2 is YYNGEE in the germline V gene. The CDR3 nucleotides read TGTGCCAGCAGCGTAGAGGCAGCCTCTTCACCCCTCCACTTT. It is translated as CASSVEAASSPLHF.

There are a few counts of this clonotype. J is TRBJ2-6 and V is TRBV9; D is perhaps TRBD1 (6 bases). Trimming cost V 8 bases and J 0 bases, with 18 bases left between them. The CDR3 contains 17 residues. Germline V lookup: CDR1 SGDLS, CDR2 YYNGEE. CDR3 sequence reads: CASHRQASPSGANVLTF. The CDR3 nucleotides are TGTGCCAGTCACCGACAGGCCTCGCCCTCTGGGGCCAACGTCCTGACTTTC.

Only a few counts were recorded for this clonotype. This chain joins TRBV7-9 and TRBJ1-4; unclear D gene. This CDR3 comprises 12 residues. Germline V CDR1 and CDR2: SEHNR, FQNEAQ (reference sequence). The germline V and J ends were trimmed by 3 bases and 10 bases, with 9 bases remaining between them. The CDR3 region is CASSFEVSKLFF. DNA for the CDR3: TGTGCCAGCAGCTTTGAGGTCTCAAAACTGTTTTTT.

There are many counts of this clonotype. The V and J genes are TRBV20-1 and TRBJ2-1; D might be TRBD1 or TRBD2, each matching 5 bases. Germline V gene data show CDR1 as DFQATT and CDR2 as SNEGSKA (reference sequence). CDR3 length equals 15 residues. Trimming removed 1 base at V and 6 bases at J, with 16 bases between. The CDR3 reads CSARARTRGRNEQFF. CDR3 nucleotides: TGCAGTGCTAGAGCTCGGACACGCGGGCGCAATGAGCAGTTCTTC.

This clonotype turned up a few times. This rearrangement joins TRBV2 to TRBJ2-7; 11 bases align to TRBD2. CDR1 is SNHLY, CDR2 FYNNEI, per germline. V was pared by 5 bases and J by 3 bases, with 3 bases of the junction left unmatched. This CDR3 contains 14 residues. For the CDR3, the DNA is TGTGCCAGCAGTAATGGACTAGCGGGCTACGAGCAGTACTTC. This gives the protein CASSNGLAGYEQYF. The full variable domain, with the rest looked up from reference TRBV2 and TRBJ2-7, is EPEVTQTPSHQVTQMGQEVILRCVPISNHLYFYWYRQILGQKVEFLVSFYNNEISEKSEIFDDQFSVERPDGSNFTLKIRSTKLEDSAMYFCASSNGLAGYEQYFGPGTRLTVT.

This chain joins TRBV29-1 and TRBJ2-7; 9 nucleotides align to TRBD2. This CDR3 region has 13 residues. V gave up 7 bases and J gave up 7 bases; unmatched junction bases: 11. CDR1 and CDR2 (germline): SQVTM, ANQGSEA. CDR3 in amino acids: CSARGGGLVEQYF. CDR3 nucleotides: TGCAGCGCTCGCGGGGGGGGTCTCGTTGAGCAGTACTTC.

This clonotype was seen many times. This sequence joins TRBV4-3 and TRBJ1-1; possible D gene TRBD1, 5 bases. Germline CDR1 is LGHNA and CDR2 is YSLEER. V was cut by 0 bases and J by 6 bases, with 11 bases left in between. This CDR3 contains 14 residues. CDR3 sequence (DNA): TGCGCCAGCAGCCAAGAGGGGCGGTCCGCTGAAGCTTTCTTT. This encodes CASSQEGRSAEAFF.